The T cell receptor (beta chain) under discussion was sequenced for a study of response to subunit inactivated influenza vaccine. CDR3 length equals 18 residues. Germline V CDR1 and CDR2: LNHNV, YYDKDF (reference sequence). V lost 0 bases, J lost 5 bases, and 12 bases stayed unmatched. TCRdb reprocessed the RT-PCR reads via MiXCR and lists one record per CDR3 protein. This table has 650,000 to 800,000 distinct CDR3 sequences, around 14% appearing once. Sequenced material: PBMCs from blood, taken 14 to 15 days before vaccination. This chain connects TRBV15 to TRBJ2-5; 10 bases map to TRBD2. The sequence came from a man in his fifties who received an inactivated influenza vaccine. CDR3 in amino acids: CATSREPGERGGSETQYF. CDR3 nucleotides: TGTGCCACCAGCAGAGAGCCTGGGGAGCGGGGGGGCTCTGAGACCCAGTACTTC.